Presented here are 26 T cell receptor beta chains from one specimen sequenced in a study of breast tumors, draining lymph nodes, adjacent tissues. TCRdb itself ran the multiplex PCR reads through MiXCR, one entry per CDR3 protein. The sample lists over 250,000 distinct CDR3 sequences; about 33% were seen once. The lymph nodes were axillary draining lymph nodes from breast cancer patients. Sequenced sample: axillary lymph node tissue. The receptors here all came from a female donor with breast cancer. Some clones in this sample may be carry-over from other donors' samples.

There are many counts of this clonotype. This chain links TRBV20-1 with TRBJ2-5; D ambiguous. The CDR3 runs to 13 residues. From germline, CDR1 is DFQATT and CDR2 SNEGSKA (reference sequence). As DNA, the CDR3 is TGCAGCAAAACCACCCCCCAGAGAGAGACCCAGTACTTC. This codes for CSKTTPQRETQYF.

J is TRBJ2-1 and V is TRBV2, with 9 bases aligning to TRBD1. The J segment lost 6 bases and the V segment lost 3 bases, leaving 9 bases of the junction unmatched. CDR1 is SNHLY and CDR2 is FYNNEI in the germline V gene. This CDR3 is 16 amino acids long. The CDR3 DNA reads TGTGCCAGCAGTGATCCGGGGGGACAGGGATCCAATGAGCAGTTCTTC. It specifies CASSDPGGQGSNEQFF.

The chain carries TRBV29-1 and TRBJ2-7; D may be TRBD1 (6 bases). Between the trimmed V and J ends, which lost 6 bases and 7 bases, there was a span of 19 bases. The CDR3 spans 13 residues. Germline V gene data show CDR1 as SQVTM and CDR2 as ANQGSEA. Here the CDR3 reads CSVAGTSAQEQYF. The CDR3 DNA sequence: TGCAGCGTGGCCGGGACAAGTGCGCAGGAGCAGTACTTC.

This clonotype was counted between two and nine times. Given a much more abundant clone one base away, this may be a read error. The chain carries TRBV20-1 and TRBJ2-1, with TRBD2 identical over 10 bases. J gave up 12 bases and V 3 bases, and 8 bases lay outside the gene matches. The CDR3 covers 13 residues. Germline V gene sequence: CDR1 DFQATT, CDR2 SNEGSKA (reference sequence). The CDR3 sequence is CSASRTSGYAQFF. The CDR3 coding sequence is TGCAGTGCTAGCCGGACTAGCGGTTATGCGCAGTTCTTC.

Many counts were recorded for this clonotype. The chain links TRBV19 to TRBJ1-5, with TRBD1 matching 10 bases. CDR3 length equals 16 residues. V dropped 0 bases and J dropped 2; count of bases not matched to a gene: 1. The V gene's germline CDR1 is LNHDA and CDR2 SQIVND (reference sequence). The CDR3 region has the DNA TGTGCCAGTAGTATAGAGGGGACAGGGGGCAATCAGCCCCAGCATTTT. It codes for CASSIEGTGGNQPQHF.

This clonotype was detected only once. Just one base apart from a much larger clone, this may be a read error. The chain carries TRBV4-2 and TRBJ2-3; 8 bases line up with TRBD2. V lost 4 bases, J lost 8 bases, and 5 bases stayed unmatched. The V gene's germline CDR1 is LGHNA and CDR2 YNFKEQ. CDR3 length: 13 residues. The CDR3 region is CASSRDGGGTQYF. CDR3 DNA: TGTGCCAGCAGCCGAGACGGGGGGGGTACGCAGTATTTT.

The V gene is TRBV7-9, the J gene TRBJ2-3, with TRBD2 matching 11 bases. CDR3 length equals 15 residues. Germline-derived CDR1 and CDR2 are SEHNR and FQNEAQ (reference sequence). V lost 7 bases, J lost 2 bases, and 5 bases stayed unmatched. The CDR3 DNA reads as TGTGCCAGCACCACTAGCGGGAGTCCCACAGATACGCAGTATTTT. Encoded protein: CASTTSGSPTDTQYF.

This clonotype occurred a few times. As the CDR3 is not closed by the conserved phenylalanine or tryptophan, this likely results from a read error. V gene TRBV7-2 combines with J gene TRBJ2-1; 13 nucleotides agree with TRBD2. The J segment lost 12 bases and the V segment lost 2 bases, leaving 4 bases of the junction unmatched. CDR3 length equals 14 residues. Germline lookup yields CDR1 SGHTA and CDR2 FQGNSA. The CDR3 is CASSLNRLAGGQFL. CDR3 bases: TGTGCCAGCAGCTTAAACCGACTAGCGGGGGGGCAGTTCCTC.

This clonotype was seen repeatedly, ten times or more. The CDR3 DNA reads TGTGCCAGCAGCCCAACTAGCGGGAGAGGCTCCTACGAGCAGTACTTC. Protein product: CASSPTSGRGSYEQYF. This chain uses TRBV11-2 with TRBJ2-7, with 11 bases identical to TRBD2. Losses at the gene ends were 5 bases for V and 0 bases for J; bases not matched to a gene: 6. The CDR3 contains 16 residues. CDR1 is SGHAT, CDR2 FQNNGV, per germline.

This clonotype was seen many times. The DNA of the CDR3 is TGCAGCGTCGGGCGGGCAGGGTTCTACGAGCAGTACTTC. It specifies CSVGRAGFYEQYF. The chain couples TRBV29-1 to TRBJ2-7; D is perhaps TRBD1 or TRBD2 (5 bases each). The CDR3 runs to 13 residues. Germline V lookup: CDR1 SQVTM, CDR2 ANQGSEA. Trimming removed 6 bases at V and 3 bases at J, with 15 bases between.

This clonotype has at least ten counts. The gene calls are TRBV19 and TRBJ1-6; D perhaps matches TRBD1 (5 bases). The CDR3 sequence is 14 residues long. Germline lookup yields CDR1 LNHDA and CDR2 SQIVND (reference sequence). V gave up 7 bases and J gave up 2 bases, with 9 bases separating them. Here the CDR3 reads CASTRGPYNSPLHF. CDR3 DNA sequence: TGTGCCAGTACAAGGGGACCCTATAATTCACCCCTCCACTTT.

This clonotype was counted at least ten times. J is TRBJ2-3 and V is TRBV6-4; D gene unclear. The germline CDR1 and CDR2 sequences are MRHNA and SNTAGT. Trimming took off 2 bases at V and 1 base at J, with 1 base between the two ends. CDR3 size: 12 residues. The CDR3 here is CASSDGTDTQYF. The CDR3 coding sequence is TGTGCCAGCAGTGACGGCACAGATACGCAGTATTTT.

This clonotype has a count of ten or more. The chain is built from TRBV7-2 and TRBJ1-2; D may be TRBD1 (6 bases). The CDR3 covers 15 residues. Germline V gene lookup returns CDR1 SGHTA and CDR2 FQGNSA. The V end lost 5 bases, the J end lost 4 bases, and 17 bases lay between the germline ends. As DNA, the CDR3 is TGTGCCAGCAGCCCCGGGACACAACGTGGCTATGGCTACACCTTC. This codes for CASSPGTQRGYGYTF.

This clonotype was found many times. The chain uses TRBV24-1 and TRBJ2-6; 8 nucleotides agree with TRBD1. This CDR3 has 18 residues. J lost 0 bases, V lost 3 bases, and 6 bases had no gene match. Germline-derived CDR1 and CDR2 are KGHDR and SFDVKD. In DNA, the CDR3 is TGTGCCACCAGTGATGGGACAGGTTCCAGCTCTGGGGCCAACGTCCTGACTTTC. The encoded protein is CATSDGTGSSSGANVLTF.

Concerning this clonotype: A read error may be the cause here, since a much bigger clone is one base away. The J gene is TRBJ2-1, the V gene TRBV5-1, with 10 bases fitting TRBD2. This CDR3 region has 15 residues. Germline V gives CDR1 SGHRS, CDR2 YFSETQ. The CDR3 DNA sequence: TGCGCCAGCAGTAGCGGGAGGTTCGCCTACAATGAGCGGTTCTTC. This encodes CASSSGRFAYNERFF. The whole variable domain, remainder taken from reference TRBV5-1 and TRBJ2-1, is KAGVTQTPRYLIKTRGQQVTLSCSPISGHRSVSWYQQTPGQGLQFLFEYFSETQRNKGNFPGRFSGRQFSNSRSEMNVSTLELGDSALYLCASSSGRFAYNERFFGPGTRLTVL.

The sample holds many counts of this clonotype. The chain joins TRBV11-2 to TRBJ2-2; D not resolved. CDR1 is SGHAT, CDR2 FQNNGV, per germline. Trimming removed 6 bases from V and 7 bases from J, with 12 bases in between. The CDR3 spans 13 residues. For the CDR3, the DNA is TGTGCCAGCAGTATCGCATTGGGCGGGGAGCTGTTTTTT. Translation: CASSIALGGELFF.

This clonotype has at least ten counts. DNA for the CDR3: TGTGCCAGCAGCGGGACTAGCGGTGTAGCCGGGGAGCTGTTTTTT. This sequence encodes CASSGTSGVAGELFF. J is TRBJ2-2 and V is TRBV11-3; 11 bases are shared with TRBD2. With 5 bases clipped from V and 6 bases from J, the junction kept 5 bases outside the gene matches. The CDR3 is made up of 15 amino acids. The germline CDR1 and CDR2 sequences are SGHNT and YENEEA.

The CDR3 loop is CAFASVGRGSSGNTIYF. The CDR3 bases are TGTGCCTTCGCGTCGGTCGGTCGGGGCAGCTCTGGAAACACCATATATTTT. The chain has TRBV30 and TRBJ1-3; perhaps TRBD1 as D (5 bases). The germline V and J ends were trimmed by 7 bases and 0 bases, with 22 bases remaining between them. Per the germline V gene, CDR1 is GTSNPN and CDR2 is SVGIG (reference sequence). The CDR3 has 17 amino acids.

This clonotype showed up many times. This chain joins TRBV20-1 and TRBJ2-2; TRBD2 is a possible D gene (6 bases). With 5 bases removed from V and 4 bases from J, the gap between germline ends came to 14 bases. Germline loops: CDR1 DFQATT, CDR2 SNEGSKA (reference sequence). CDR3 length: 14 residues. CDR3 region: CSARQASATGELFF. CDR3 DNA sequence: TGCAGTGCTCGCCAAGCTAGCGCCACCGGGGAGCTGTTTTTT.

This clonotype has ten or more counts. The chain links TRBV5-5 to TRBJ2-5; D perhaps matches TRBD2 (6 bases). The CDR3 spans 15 residues. Per the germline V gene, CDR1 is SGHKS and CDR2 is YYEKEE (reference sequence). With 8 bases removed from V and 2 bases from J, the gap between germline ends came to 19 bases. CDR3 sequence reads: CASCLRGGYQETQYF. In DNA, the CDR3 is TGTGCCAGTTGCCTGCGGGGAGGTTATCAAGAGACCCAGTACTTC.

This clonotype was counted many times. The CDR3 here is CASGLGAGYSGANVLTF. The CDR3 nucleotides read TGTGCTAGTGGTTTGGGGGCAGGGTACTCTGGGGCCAACGTCCTGACTTTC. This rearrangement joins TRBV12-5 to TRBJ2-6, with a weak D call TRBD1 (5 bases). The CDR3 length is 17 residues. V gave up 1 base and J gave up 0 bases, with 10 bases separating them. Germline lookup yields CDR1 LGHNT and CDR2 FRNRAP.

This clonotype appeared many times. This chain uses TRBV11-2 with TRBJ2-1; D gene uncertain. V shed 4 bases and J shed 9 bases, with 19 bases lying between them. CDR3 length: 15 residues. CDR1 is SGHAT, CDR2 FQNNGV, per germline. CDR3 bases: TGTGCCAGCAGCTCCCCGCTGCTTGGGTCTAGTGAGCAGTTCTTC. Protein product: CASSSPLLGSSEQFF.

This chain's CDR3 is CSVEGVSGRASGTQYF. As DNA, the CDR3 is TGCAGCGTTGAGGGGGTTAGCGGGAGGGCCTCAGGGACCCAGTACTTC. The chain couples TRBV29-1 to TRBJ2-5; 11 bases align to TRBD2. Germline-derived CDR1 and CDR2 are SQVTM and ANQGSEA. CDR3 length equals 16 residues. The J segment lost 7 bases and the V segment lost 3 bases, leaving 13 bases of the junction unmatched.

The CDR3 bases are TGTGCCAGCAGTGGACGCGACCCAGAGATCATCTCTGGGGCCAACGTCCTGACTTTC. Translating gives CASSGRDPEIISGANVLTF. The chain is built from TRBV2 and TRBJ2-6; D is ambiguous. The germline gives CDR1 SNHLY, CDR2 FYNNEI. The V end lost 4 bases, the J end lost 0 bases, and 19 bases lay between the germline ends. The CDR3 extends over 19 amino acids.

This clonotype was seen many times. V is TRBV5-8 and J is TRBJ1-5, with TRBD1 identical over 9 bases. V was clipped by 4 bases and J by 10 bases; unmatched bases: 12. CDR3 length: 15 residues. Germline V gene lookup returns CDR1 SGHTS and CDR2 YDEGEE. The CDR3 reads CASSLTGGPLYPQHF. In DNA, the CDR3 is TGTGCCAGCAGCCTTACAGGGGGCCCGTTATATCCCCAGCATTTT.

Worth noting for this clonotype: A much more abundant neighbour one base away suggests this may be a read error. The genes are TRBV20-1 and TRBJ2-3; 7 bases match TRBD1. The CDR3 spans 14 residues. Germline-derived CDR1 and CDR2 are DFQATT and SNEGSKA (reference sequence). The CDR3 region has the DNA TGCAGTGCTAGACCCCCGCTGGGGACAGCTACGCAGTATTTT. This sequence encodes CSARPPLGTATQYF.